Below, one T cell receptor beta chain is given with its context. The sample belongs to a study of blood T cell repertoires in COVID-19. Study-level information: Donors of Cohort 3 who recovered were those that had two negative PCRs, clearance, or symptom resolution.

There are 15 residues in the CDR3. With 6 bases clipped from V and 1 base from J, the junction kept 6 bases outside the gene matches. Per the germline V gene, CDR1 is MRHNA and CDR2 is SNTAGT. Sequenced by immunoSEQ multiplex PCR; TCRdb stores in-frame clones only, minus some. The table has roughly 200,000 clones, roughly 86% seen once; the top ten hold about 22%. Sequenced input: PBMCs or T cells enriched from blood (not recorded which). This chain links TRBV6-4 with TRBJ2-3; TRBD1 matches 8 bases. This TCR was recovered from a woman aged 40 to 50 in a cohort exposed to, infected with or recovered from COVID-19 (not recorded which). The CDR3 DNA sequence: TGTGCCAGCAGGCCGACAGGGGAAGGCACAGATACGCAGTATTTT. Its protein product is CASRPTGEGTDTQYF.